This T cell receptor beta chain was sequenced during a study of neurological immune-mediated disorders. Trimming left V 3 bases short and J 2 bases short, with 7 bases between. The CDR3 consists of 13 residues. The germline V gene encodes CDR1 SGHAT and CDR2 FQNNGV. The cDNA came from 5'RACE with 10-nucleotide random UMIs. TCRdb recomputed calls from the 5' RACE reads with MiXCR, one row per CDR3 protein. The table shows fewer than 90,000 distinct CDR3 sequences, with approximately 5.2% occurring only once. Whole-study findings and limits: There was no clinical or MRI feature that showed an association with the multiple sclerosis repertoire cluster. When repertoires were grouped phylogenetically, those of 18 of 34 multiple sclerosis patients fell into one related-CDR3 cluster, a possible signature. The greatest TCR clonal expansion appeared in HTLV-1-associated myelopathy and the smallest, falling below healthy controls, in multiple sclerosis.

On this clonotype: Antigen specificity is unknown.

Sequencing used PBMCs. The V and J genes are TRBV11-2 and TRBJ2-5; weak D call: TRBD2 (5 bases). The TCR originated in a man aged 18 to 30 with multiple sclerosis. The CDR3 loop reads CASSFGLQETQYF. The CDR3 DNA sequence: TGTGCCAGCAGCTTCGGACTTCAAGAGACCCAGTACTTC.